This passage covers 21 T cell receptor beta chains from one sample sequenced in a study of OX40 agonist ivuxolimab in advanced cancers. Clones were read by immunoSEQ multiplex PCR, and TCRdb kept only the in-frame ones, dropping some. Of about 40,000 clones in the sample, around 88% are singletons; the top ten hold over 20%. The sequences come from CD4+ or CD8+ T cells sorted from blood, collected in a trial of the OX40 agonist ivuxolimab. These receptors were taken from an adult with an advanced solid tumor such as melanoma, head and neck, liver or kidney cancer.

CDR3 in DNA: TGTGCCAGTAGCCCCTCCCTGGGAGGCAATCAGCCCCAGCATTTT. Translating gives CASSPSLGGNQPQHF. The chain links TRBV19 to TRBJ1-5, with no clear D. The length of the CDR3 is 15 residues. V lost 6 bases, J lost 2 bases, and 14 bases lay in between. Germline CDR1 and CDR2: LNHDA and SQIVND (reference sequence).

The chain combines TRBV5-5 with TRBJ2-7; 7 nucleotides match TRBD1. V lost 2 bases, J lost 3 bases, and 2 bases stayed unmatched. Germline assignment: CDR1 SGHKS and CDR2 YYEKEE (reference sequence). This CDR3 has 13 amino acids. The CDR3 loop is CASSLRGRYEQYF. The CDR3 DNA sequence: TGTGCCAGCAGCTTAAGGGGGCGCTACGAGCAGTACTTC. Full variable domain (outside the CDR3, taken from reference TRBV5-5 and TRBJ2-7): DAGVTQSPTHLIKTRGQQVTLRCSPISGHKSVSWYQQVLGQGPQFIFQYYEKEERGRGNFPDRFSARQFPNYSSELNVNALLLGDSALYLCASSLRGRYEQYFGPGTRLTVT.

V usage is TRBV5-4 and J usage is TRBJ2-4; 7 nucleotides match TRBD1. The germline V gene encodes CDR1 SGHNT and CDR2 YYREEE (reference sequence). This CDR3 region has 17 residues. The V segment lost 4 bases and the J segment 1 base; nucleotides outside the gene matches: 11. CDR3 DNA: TGTGCCAGCAGCCCAAGGAGACAGGGAAGGGCCAAAAACATTCAGTACTTC. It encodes CASSPRRQGRAKNIQYF.

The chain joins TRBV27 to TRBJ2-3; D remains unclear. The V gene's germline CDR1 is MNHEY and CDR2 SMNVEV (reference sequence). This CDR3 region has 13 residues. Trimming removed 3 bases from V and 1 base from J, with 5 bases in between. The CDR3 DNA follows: TGTGCCAGCAGTTTCACCCGCACAGATACGCAGTATTTT. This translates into CASSFTRTDTQYF.

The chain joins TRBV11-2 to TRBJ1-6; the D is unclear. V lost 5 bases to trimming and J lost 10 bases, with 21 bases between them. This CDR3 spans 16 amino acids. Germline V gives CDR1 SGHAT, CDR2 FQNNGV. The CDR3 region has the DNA TGTGCCAGCAGCCCCGCGGAGGGTGGGGATGAATCACCCCTCCACTTT. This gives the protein CASSPAEGGDESPLHF.

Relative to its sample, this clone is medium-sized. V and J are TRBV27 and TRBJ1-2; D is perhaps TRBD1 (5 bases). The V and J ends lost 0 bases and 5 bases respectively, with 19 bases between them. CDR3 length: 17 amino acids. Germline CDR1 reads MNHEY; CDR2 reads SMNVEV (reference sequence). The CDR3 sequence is CASSLSFGQGTLYGYTF. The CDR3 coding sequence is TGTGCCAGCAGTTTATCGTTCGGGCAGGGTACGTTATATGGCTACACCTTC.

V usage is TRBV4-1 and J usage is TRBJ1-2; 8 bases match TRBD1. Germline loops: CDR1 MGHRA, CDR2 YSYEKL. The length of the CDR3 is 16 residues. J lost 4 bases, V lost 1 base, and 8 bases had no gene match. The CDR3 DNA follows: TGCGCCAGCAGCCAAGCGGGGAGGGACAGGCTCTATGGCTACACCTTC. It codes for CASSQAGRDRLYGYTF.

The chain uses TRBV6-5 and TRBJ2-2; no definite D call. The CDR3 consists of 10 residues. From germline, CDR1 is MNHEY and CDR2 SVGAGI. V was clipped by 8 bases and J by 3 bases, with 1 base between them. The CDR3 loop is CASYTGELFF. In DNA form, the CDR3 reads TGTGCCAGCTACACCGGGGAGCTGTTTTTT.

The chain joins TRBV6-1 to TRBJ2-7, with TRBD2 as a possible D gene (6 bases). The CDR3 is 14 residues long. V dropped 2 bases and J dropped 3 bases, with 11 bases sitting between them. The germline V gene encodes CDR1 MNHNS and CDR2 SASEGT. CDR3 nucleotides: TGTGCCAGCAGTGAATTGGCGGGATTCTACGAGCAGTACTTC. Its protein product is CASSELAGFYEQYF.

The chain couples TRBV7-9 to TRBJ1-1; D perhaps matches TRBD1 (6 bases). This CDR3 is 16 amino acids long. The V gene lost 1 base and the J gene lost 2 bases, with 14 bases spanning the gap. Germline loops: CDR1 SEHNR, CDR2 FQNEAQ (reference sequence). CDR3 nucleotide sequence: TGTGCCAGCAGCTTAGTCTTTGGGGGGCTAAACACTGAAGCTTTCTTT. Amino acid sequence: CASSLVFGGLNTEAFF.

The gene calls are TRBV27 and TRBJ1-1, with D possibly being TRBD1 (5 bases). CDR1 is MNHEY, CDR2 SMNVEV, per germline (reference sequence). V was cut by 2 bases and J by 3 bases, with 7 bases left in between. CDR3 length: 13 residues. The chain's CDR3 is CASSLGHYTEAFF. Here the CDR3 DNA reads TGTGCCAGCAGTTTAGGACACTACACTGAAGCTTTCTTT.

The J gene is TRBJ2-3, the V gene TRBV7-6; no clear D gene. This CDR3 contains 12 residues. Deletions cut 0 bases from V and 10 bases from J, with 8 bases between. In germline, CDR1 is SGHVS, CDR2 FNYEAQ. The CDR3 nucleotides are TGTGCCAGCAGCTTAGCCGACGCGGCGCAGTATTTT. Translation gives CASSLADAAQYF.

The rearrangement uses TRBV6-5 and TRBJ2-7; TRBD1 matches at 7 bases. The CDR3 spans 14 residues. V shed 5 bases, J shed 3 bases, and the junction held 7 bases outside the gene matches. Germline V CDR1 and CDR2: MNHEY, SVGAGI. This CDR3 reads CASSPGTEGYEQYF. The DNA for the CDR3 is TGTGCCAGCAGTCCCGGGACAGAGGGCTACGAGCAGTACTTC.

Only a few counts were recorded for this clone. The CDR3 reads CASSYSEQATEAFF. The CDR3 nucleotides are TGTGCCAGCAGTTACTCAGAACAGGCCACTGAAGCTTTCTTT. This chain joins TRBV6-5 and TRBJ1-1, with D perhaps TRBD1 (5 bases). The CDR3 length is 14 residues. Germline CDR1 reads MNHEY; CDR2 reads SVGAGI. V was cut by 0 bases and J by 4 bases, with 9 bases left in between.

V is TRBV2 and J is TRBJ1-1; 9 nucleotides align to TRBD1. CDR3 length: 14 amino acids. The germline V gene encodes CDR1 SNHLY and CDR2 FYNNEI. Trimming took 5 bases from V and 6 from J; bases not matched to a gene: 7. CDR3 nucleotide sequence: TGTGCCAGCAGTCAATGGGACAGGGTCTCTGAAGCTTTCTTT. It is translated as CASSQWDRVSEAFF.

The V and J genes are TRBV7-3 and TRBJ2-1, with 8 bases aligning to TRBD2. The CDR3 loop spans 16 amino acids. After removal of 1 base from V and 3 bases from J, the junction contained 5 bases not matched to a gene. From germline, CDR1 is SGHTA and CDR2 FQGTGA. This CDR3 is CASSLKGTSFYNEQFF. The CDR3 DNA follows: TGTGCCAGCAGCTTAAAGGGGACTAGTTTCTACAATGAGCAGTTCTTC.

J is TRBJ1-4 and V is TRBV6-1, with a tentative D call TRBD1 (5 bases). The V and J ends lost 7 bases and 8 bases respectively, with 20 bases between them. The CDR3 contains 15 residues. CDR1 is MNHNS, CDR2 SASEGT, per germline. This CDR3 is CASNENQGGQEKLFF. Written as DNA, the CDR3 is TGTGCCAGCAACGAAAATCAGGGTGGGCAGGAAAAACTGTTTTTT.

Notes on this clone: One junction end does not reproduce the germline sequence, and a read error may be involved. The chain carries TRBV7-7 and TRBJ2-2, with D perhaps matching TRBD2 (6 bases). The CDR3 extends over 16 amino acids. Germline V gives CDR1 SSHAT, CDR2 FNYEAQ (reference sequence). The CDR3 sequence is CASKFTSRDNTGELFF. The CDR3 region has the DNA TGTGCTAGCAAGTTTACTAGCCGTGATAACACCGGGGAGCTGTTTTTT.

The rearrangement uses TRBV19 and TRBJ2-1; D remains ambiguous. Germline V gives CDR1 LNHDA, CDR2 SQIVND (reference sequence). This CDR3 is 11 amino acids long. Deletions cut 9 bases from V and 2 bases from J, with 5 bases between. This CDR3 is CASRAYNEQFF. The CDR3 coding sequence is TGTGCCAGCCGGGCCTACAATGAGCAGTTCTTC.

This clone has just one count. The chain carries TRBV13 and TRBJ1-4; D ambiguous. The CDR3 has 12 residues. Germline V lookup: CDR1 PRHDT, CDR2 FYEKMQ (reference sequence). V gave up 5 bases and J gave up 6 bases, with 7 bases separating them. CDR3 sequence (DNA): TGTGCCAGCAGCCCCGGGCATGAAAAACTGTTTTTT. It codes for CASSPGHEKLFF.

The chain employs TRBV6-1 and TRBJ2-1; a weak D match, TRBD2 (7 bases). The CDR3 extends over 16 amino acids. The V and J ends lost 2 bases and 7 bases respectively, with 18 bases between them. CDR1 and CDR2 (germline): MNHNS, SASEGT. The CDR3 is CASSELIGGPGNEQFF. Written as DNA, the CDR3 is TGTGCCAGCAGTGAACTTATCGGGGGGCCAGGAAATGAGCAGTTCTTC.